Listed here are 11 T cell receptor beta chains from one sample, sequenced in a study of blood T cell repertoires in COVID-19. Generated by immunoSEQ multiplex PCR, the TCRdb table keeps only in-frame clones and is missing some. The sample shows 200,000 to 250,000 clones, roughly 84% of them seen only once. The sample consisted of peripheral blood. The receptors originated from a man between 50 and 59 years old who had recovered from COVID-19.

The chain joins TRBV19 to TRBJ2-2; D remains unclear. Deletions cut 7 bases from V and 0 bases from J, with 12 bases between. CDR1 LNHDA and CDR2 SQIVND come from the germline V gene (reference sequence). The CDR3 length is 15 residues. Here the CDR3 reads CASKVWATNTGELFF. CDR3 DNA: TGTGCCAGTAAAGTCTGGGCGACGAACACCGGGGAGCTGTTTTTT.

The chain uses TRBV28 and TRBJ1-2; D unclear. The germline V and J ends were trimmed by 6 bases and 3 bases, with 20 bases remaining between them. The germline V gene encodes CDR1 MDHEN and CDR2 SYDVKM. This CDR3 contains 16 residues. In nucleotides, the CDR3 is TGTGCCAGCAGCGCTCTTGGAGGGTCAAGAGACTATGGCTACACCTTC. Amino acids: CASSALGGSRDYGYTF.

The rearrangement joins TRBV6-4 to TRBJ1-1, with D unclear. Germline lookup yields CDR1 MRHNA and CDR2 SNTAGT. V lost 2 bases to trimming and J lost 5 bases, with 9 bases between them. This CDR3 contains 13 residues. The DNA for the CDR3 is TGTGCCAGCAGTGACACGGCGGGTACTGAAGCTTTCTTT. It codes for CASSDTAGTEAFF.

For the CDR3, the DNA is TGTGCCAGCTCACCACCTGCGGCCGGGACATTGCAGTATTTT. This gives the protein CASSPPAAGTLQYF. This rearrangement joins TRBV18 to TRBJ2-3, with a weak D call TRBD1 (6 bases). Trimming pared 0 bases from V and 11 bases from J, leaving 15 bases between. The CDR3 totals 14 residues. The germline CDR1 and CDR2 sequences are KGHSH and LQKENI.

This clone occurred a few times. The chain links TRBV19 to TRBJ2-1; 10 bases map to TRBD2. J lost 7 bases, V lost 4 bases, and 4 bases had no gene match. This CDR3 comprises 14 residues. CDR1 is LNHDA, CDR2 SQIVND, per germline (reference sequence). The chain's CDR3 is CASSKKREGNEQFF. DNA of the CDR3: TGTGCCAGTAGTAAGAAGCGGGAGGGGAATGAGCAGTTCTTC.

The chain employs TRBV5-1 and TRBJ2-3; 10 nucleotides align to TRBD2. Germline values: CDR1 SGHRS, CDR2 YFSETQ. This CDR3 spans 15 amino acids. Germline trimming cut 4 bases from V and 5 bases from J; bases unmatched to any gene: 7. The CDR3 region has the DNA TGCGCCAGCAGCCTAGCGGGAGTGGCCCAAGATACGCAGTATTTT. Encoded protein: CASSLAGVAQDTQYF.

This chain connects TRBV19 to TRBJ1-3, with unresolved D. V was pared by 1 base and J by 4 bases, with 8 bases between. The CDR3 covers 14 residues. Germline CDR1 and CDR2: LNHDA and SQIVND (reference sequence). The CDR3 nucleotides read TGTGCCAGTAGTATAGGAGGGTCCGGAAACACCATATATTTT. Translating gives CASSIGGSGNTIYF.

The genes are TRBV18 and TRBJ2-5; D call uncertain. Germline V gene data show CDR1 as KGHSH and CDR2 as LQKENI. The CDR3 is made up of 16 amino acids. V lost 4 bases, J lost 4 bases, and 19 bases lay in between. In nucleotides, the CDR3 is TGTGCCAGCTCACGGCGGTCAGAGGCCCGAGGAGAGACCCAGTACTTC. This gives the protein CASSRRSEARGETQYF. Full variable domain (missing parts from reference TRBV18 and TRBJ2-5): NAGVMQNPRHLVRRRGQEARLRCSPMKGHSHVYWYRQLPEEGLKFMVYLQKENIIDESGMPKERFSAEFPKEGPSILRIQQVVRGDSAAYFCASSRRSEARGETQYFGPGTRLLVL.

CDR3 residues: CASRTGLEQYF. The CDR3 DNA is TGCGCCAGCAGGACAGGGTTGGAGCAGTACTTC. The chain links TRBV10-2 to TRBJ2-7; 7 positions match TRBD1. This CDR3 contains 11 residues. Germline V gene data show CDR1 as WSHSY and CDR2 as SAAADI. V lost 6 bases to trimming and J lost 7 bases; unmatched junction nucleotides: 3.

The chain is built from TRBV5-5 and TRBJ2-4, with D perhaps matching TRBD2 (6 bases). The germline V gene encodes CDR1 SGHKS and CDR2 YYEKEE (reference sequence). Trimming stripped 2 bases from V and 6 bases from J, with 6 bases between. This CDR3 is 12 amino acids long. The CDR3 coding sequence is TGTGCCAGCAGCTTCGGGGGAAACATTCAGTACTTC. This encodes CASSFGGNIQYF.

The chain recombines TRBV29-1 with TRBJ2-1; 9 nucleotides agree with TRBD2. Germline CDR1 is SQVTM and CDR2 is ANQGSEA. Losses at the gene ends were 0 bases for V and 6 bases for J; bases not matched to a gene: 9. CDR3 length: 16 amino acids. This chain's CDR3 is CSVEDRGRVLGNEQFF. CDR3 bases: TGCAGCGTTGAAGATCGCGGGAGGGTATTGGGCAATGAGCAGTTCTTC.